This note documents a single T cell receptor beta chain sequence. This clone has just one count. What antigen it recognizes has not been identified. It has no much larger one-base neighbor in the sample; base qualities were not kept. This entry is derived from a study of shared clonotypes between healthy human individuals (TCRdb year 2020). Turning to the overall study: The cohort comprised a couple of women and a few men aged 18 to 49 years. For each donor, CD4 naive and CD4 memory were each given three plates, CD8 naive was given two plates, and CD8 memory was given one plate. To estimate repertoire size and how much clonotypes are shared between individuals, the study performed deep sequencing of blood TCR repertoires from five healthy adults. To increase sequencing depth and limit assay-specific biases, TCR repertoire library preparation and sequencing were carried out by different laboratories using diverse techniques. Leukapheresis yielded between about 0.85 and 10 billion PBMCs per donor.

Using the deep immunoSEQ assay, TCR CDR3 regions were amplified from genomic DNA by multiplex PCR. Extracted genomic DNA from each cell subset was spread evenly across all wells of several immunoSEQ 96-well plates, with each plate serving as a replicate. For sorted subsets, roughly 0.2 ug genomic DNA, equal to 30,000 to 35,000 T cell genomes, was loaded into each replicate PCR. Purified libraries were measured with a Qubit 3.0 fluorometer, size-checked on a Bioanalyzer 2100, and measured again with the KAPA Library Quantification kit. Every immunoSEQ 96-well plate was sequenced on a separate single-read 150-cycle Illumina NextSeq 550 flow cell. The original pipeline was this. Because only junctional sequences without quality scores were contained in the immunoSEQ output, filtering matching that applied to full-length reads could not be performed. Sequences were annotated with PyIR, a Python wrapper for IgBLAST v1.9, using IMGT germline references to assign V/J genes and CDR3. Reads were removed for weak V/J assignments (E-value above 1e-6), missing CDR3, stop codons, out-of-frame junctions, or ambiguous translated residues. V3J clonotypes were defined as sequences sharing an identical inferred V gene, J gene, and CDR3 amino acid sequence. The percentage overlap between two repertoires was calculated by dividing the number of shared unique clonotypes by the size of the smaller repertoire. Three approaches were used to assess repertoire richness: RTK rarefaction, the Chao1 estimator, and Recon v2.1 estimates of unobserved clonotypes. For all TCRbeta clonotypes obtained by the gDNA method from a handful of donors, generation probabilities were computed with OLGA. This is the immuneACCESS table as TCRdb keeps it, with only in-frame sequences that have V and J called. A part of the clones is gone; compared with another copy, unresolved V genes explain less than half, and the rest is unexplained. The DNA was the basis for D and trimming; V, J and clone size are from that table. This sample holds just over 2,000,000 clones; just under 95% were observed only once. Of the sample, 1% to 1.3% is held by the ten largest clones.

Overall results and qualifications from the work: Across several donors, roughly 5% of naive CD4, roughly 3.3% of naive CD8, roughly 2.3% of memory CD4, and approximately 0.4% of memory CD8 clonotypes were shared. The small number of donors limited the genetic and exposure-history diversity represented. Pairwise subsampling indicated that sequencing depth was expected to affect the degree of clonotype sharing among donors. Higher generation probabilities were observed for clonotypes shared by all four sorted-subset donors than for non-shared clonotypes. Rarefaction of sorted-subset datasets indicated incomplete sequencing despite the large sequencing depth. Estimated clonotype richness was generally larger for naive than for memory subsets. Sampling was restricted to blood, and TCR repertoires in tissue are likely to differ from TCR repertoires in blood.

CD8 naive samples consisted of CD45RO-negative cells that were positively selected for CCR7, yielding a CD45RA+CCR7+ population without TemRA cells. The donors were healthy, HIV-negative adults who had no recently reported acute infections or vaccinations. All donors were Caucasian adults living in Nashville, Tennessee, USA. Blood was collected by leukapheresis, and PBMCs were isolated by Ficoll-Histopaque density gradient centrifugation and then cryopreserved in liquid nitrogen vapor phase. Purity and quantity of every magnetically sorted T cell population were checked by analytical flow cytometry. From each sorted fraction, genomic DNA was isolated and quantified by UV absorbance on a Nanodrop 2000c. The source of this sequence is a man in his late teens or twenties in good health. Sequenced input: naive CD8+ T cells sorted from blood. The intended sense of this specimen's cell subset or site label: CD45RA+CCR7+.

The CDR3 loop reads CATSGGGASRVTDTQYF. The sequenced DNA is TGTGCCACCAGCGGCGGGGGGGCCAGCAGAGTGACAGATACGCAGTATTTT. The rearranged segments are TRBV15 and TRBJ2-3; 9 central bases correspond to TRBD2. There are 17 amino acids in the CDR3, from cysteine to phenylalanine inclusive. Only the CDR3 part of the read is kept: 51 bases, read in frame from the first base. Trimming takes 5 bases off V and 3 bases off J; junction bases not matched to a gene: 12. CDR1 LNHNV and CDR2 YYDKDF are derived from the germline V gene (reference sequence).